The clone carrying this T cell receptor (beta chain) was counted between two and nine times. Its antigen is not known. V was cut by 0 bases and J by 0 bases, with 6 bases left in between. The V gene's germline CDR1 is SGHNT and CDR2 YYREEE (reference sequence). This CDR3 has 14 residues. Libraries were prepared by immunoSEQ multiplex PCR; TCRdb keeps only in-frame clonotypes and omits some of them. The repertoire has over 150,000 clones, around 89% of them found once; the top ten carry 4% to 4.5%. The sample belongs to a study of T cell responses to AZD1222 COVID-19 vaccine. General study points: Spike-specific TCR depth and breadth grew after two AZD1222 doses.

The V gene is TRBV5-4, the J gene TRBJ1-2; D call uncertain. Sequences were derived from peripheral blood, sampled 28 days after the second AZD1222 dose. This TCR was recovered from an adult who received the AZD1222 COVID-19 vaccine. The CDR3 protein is CASSLGNANYGYTF. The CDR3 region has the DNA TGTGCCAGCAGCTTGGGCAACGCTAACTATGGCTACACCTTC.